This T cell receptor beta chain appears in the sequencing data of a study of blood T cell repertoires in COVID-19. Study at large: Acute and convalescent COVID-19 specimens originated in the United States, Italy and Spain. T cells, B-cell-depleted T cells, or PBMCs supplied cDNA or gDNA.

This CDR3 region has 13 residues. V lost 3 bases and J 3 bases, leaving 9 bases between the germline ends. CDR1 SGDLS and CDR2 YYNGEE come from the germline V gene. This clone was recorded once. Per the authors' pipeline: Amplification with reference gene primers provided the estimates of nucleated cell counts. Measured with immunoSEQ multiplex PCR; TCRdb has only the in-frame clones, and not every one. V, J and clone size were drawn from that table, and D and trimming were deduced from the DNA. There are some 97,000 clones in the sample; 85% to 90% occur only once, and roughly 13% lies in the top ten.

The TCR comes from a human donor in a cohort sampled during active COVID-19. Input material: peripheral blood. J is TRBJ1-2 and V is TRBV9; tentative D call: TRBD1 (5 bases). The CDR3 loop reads CASSETAYYGYTF. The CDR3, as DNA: TGTGCCAGCAGCGAGACAGCTTACTATGGCTACACCTTC. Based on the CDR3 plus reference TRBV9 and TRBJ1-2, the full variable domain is DSGVTQTPKHLITATGQRVTLRCSPRSGDLSVYWYQQSLDQGLQFLIQYYNGEERAKGNILERFSAQQFPDLHSELNLSSLELGDSALYFCASSETAYYGYTFGSGTRLTVV.